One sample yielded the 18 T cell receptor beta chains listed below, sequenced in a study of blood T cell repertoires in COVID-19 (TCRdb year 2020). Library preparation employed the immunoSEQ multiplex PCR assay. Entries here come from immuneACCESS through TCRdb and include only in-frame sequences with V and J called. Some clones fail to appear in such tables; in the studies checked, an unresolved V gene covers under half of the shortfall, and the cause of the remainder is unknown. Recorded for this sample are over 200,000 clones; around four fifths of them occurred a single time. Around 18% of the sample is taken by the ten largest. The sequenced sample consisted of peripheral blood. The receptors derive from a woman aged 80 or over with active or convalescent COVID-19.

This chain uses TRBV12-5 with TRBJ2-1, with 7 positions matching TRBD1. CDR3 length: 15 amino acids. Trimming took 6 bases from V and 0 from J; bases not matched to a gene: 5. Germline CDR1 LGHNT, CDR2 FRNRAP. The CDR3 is CASGIGTASYNEQFF. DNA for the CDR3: TGTGCTAGTGGGATCGGGACAGCCTCCTACAATGAGCAGTTCTTC.

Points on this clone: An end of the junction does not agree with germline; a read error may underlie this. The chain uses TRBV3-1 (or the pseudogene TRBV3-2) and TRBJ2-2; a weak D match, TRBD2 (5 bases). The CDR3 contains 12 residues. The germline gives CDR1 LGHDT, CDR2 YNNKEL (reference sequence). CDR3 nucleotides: TGTGCCAGCAGCAACCCCCCCGGGGAGCTGCTTTTT. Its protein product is CASSNPPGELLF.

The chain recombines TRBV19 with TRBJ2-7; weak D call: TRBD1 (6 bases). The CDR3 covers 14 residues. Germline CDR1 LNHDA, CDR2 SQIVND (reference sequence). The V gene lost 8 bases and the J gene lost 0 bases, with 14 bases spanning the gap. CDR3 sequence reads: CASAQGPTSYEQYF. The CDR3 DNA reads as TGTGCCAGTGCCCAGGGGCCGACCTCCTACGAGCAGTACTTC.

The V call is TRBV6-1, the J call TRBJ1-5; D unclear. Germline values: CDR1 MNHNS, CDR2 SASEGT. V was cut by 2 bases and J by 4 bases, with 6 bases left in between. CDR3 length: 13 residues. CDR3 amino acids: CASSEPTNQPQHF. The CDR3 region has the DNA TGTGCCAGCAGTGAACCCACTAATCAGCCCCAGCATTTT.

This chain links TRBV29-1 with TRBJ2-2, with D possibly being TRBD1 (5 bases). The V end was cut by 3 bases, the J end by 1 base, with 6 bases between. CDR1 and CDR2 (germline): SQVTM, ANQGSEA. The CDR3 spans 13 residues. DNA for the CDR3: TGCAGCGTTGATCAGGGGAACACCGGGGAGCTGTTTTTT. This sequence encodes CSVDQGNTGELFF.

The CDR3 coding sequence is TGCGCCAGCAGCCAAGGGGACAGGATGAACACTGAAGCTTTCTTT. Translated: CASSQGDRMNTEAFF. The chain uses TRBV4-1 and TRBJ1-1; 8 nucleotides align to TRBD1. CDR1 is MGHRA, CDR2 YSYEKL, per germline. The V segment lost 1 base and the J segment 0 bases; nucleotides outside the gene matches: 1. The CDR3 is made up of 15 amino acids.

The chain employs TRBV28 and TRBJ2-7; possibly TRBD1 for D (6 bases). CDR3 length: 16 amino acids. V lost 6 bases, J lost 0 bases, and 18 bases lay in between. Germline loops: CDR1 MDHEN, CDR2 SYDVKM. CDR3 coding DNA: TGTGCCAGCAGCTCACCGGGACACCGGCTCTCCTACGAGCAGTACTTC. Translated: CASSSPGHRLSYEQYF.

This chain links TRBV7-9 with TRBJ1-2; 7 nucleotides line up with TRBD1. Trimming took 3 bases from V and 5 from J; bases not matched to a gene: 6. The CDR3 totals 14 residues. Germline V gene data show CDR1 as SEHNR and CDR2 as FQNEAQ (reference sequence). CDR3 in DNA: TGTGCCAGCAGCTTGGGGGACAGCCTATATGGCTACACCTTC. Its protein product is CASSLGDSLYGYTF.

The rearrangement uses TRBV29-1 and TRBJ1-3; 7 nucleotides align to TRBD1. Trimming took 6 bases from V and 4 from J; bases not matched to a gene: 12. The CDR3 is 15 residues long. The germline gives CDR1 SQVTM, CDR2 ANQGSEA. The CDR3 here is CSVATGDVKGNTIYF. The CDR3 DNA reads TGCAGCGTAGCTACAGGGGACGTAAAAGGAAACACCATATATTTT.

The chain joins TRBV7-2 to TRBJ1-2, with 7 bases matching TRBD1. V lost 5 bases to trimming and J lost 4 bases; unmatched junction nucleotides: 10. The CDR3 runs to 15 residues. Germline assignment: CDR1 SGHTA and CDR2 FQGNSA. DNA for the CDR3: TGTGCCAGCAGCCAGGGGGTAGATCGGACCTATGGCTACACCTTC. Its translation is CASSQGVDRTYGYTF. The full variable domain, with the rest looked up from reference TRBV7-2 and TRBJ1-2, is GAGVSQSPSNKVTEKGKDVELRCDPISGHTALYWYRQSLGQGLEFLIYFQGNSAPDKSGLPSDRFSAERTGGSVSTLTIQRTQQEDSAVYLCASSQGVDRTYGYTFGSGTRLTVV.

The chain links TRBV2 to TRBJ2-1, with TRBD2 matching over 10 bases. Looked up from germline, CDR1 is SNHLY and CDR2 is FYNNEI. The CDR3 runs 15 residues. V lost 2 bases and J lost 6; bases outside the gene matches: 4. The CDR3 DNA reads TGTGCCAGCAGTGAATCTAGCGGGAGTGGCAATGAGCAGTTCTTC. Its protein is CASSESSGSGNEQFF. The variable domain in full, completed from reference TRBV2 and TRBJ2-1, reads EPEVTQTPSHQVTQMGQEVILRCVPISNHLYFYWYRQILGQKVEFLVSFYNNEISEKSEIFDDQFSVERPDGSNFTLKIRSTKLEDSAMYFCASSESSGSGNEQFFGPGTRLTVL.

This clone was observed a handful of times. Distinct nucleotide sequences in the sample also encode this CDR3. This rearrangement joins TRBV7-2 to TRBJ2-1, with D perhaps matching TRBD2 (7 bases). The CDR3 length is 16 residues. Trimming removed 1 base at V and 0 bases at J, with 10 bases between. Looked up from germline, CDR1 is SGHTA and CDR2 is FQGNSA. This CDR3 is CASSLEGGSSYNEQFF. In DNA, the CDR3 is TGTGCCAGCAGCTTAGAGGGGGGGAGCTCCTACAATGAGCAGTTCTTC.

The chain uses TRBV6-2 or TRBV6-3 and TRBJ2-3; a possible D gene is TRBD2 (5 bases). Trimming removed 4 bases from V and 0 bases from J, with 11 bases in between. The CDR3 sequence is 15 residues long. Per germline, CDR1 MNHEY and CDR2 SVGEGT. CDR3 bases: TGTGCCAGCAGTTTGGACTTATCTAGCACAGATACGCAGTATTTT. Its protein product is CASSLDLSSTDTQYF.

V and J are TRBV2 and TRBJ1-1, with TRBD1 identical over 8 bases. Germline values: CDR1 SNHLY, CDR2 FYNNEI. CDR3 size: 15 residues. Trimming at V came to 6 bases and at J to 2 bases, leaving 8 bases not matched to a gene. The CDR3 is CASRKITGGNTEAFF. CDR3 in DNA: TGTGCCAGCAGGAAGATTACAGGGGGAAACACTGAAGCTTTCTTT.

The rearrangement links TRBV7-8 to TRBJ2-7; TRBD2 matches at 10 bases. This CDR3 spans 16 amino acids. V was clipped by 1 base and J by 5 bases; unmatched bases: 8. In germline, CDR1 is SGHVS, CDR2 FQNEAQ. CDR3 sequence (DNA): TGTGCCAGCAGCTTAGGGGTCCTAGCGGGAGTCGACGAGCAGTACTTC. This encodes CASSLGVLAGVDEQYF.

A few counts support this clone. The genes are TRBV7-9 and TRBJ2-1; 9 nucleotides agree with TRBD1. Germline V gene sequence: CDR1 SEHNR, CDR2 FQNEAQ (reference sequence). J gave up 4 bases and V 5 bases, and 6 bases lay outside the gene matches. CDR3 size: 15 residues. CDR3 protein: CASSLQGTGYNEQFF. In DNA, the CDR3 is TGTGCCAGCAGCCTTCAGGGGACAGGGTACAATGAGCAGTTCTTC.

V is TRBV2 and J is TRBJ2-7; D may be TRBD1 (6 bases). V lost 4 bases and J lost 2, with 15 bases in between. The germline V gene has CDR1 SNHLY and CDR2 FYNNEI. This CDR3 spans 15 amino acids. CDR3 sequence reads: CASSVWVQGTYEQYF. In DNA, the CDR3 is TGTGCCAGCAGTGTCTGGGTCCAGGGGACCTACGAGCAGTACTTC.

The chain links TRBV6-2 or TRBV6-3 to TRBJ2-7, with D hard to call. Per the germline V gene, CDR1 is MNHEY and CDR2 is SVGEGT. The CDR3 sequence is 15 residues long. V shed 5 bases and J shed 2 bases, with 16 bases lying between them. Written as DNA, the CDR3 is TGTGCCAGCAGTCAGACCCTAGAAGGCACCTACGAGCAGTACTTC. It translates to CASSQTLEGTYEQYF.